These T cell receptor beta chains were read from a single sample in a study of blood T cell repertoires in COVID-19. The method was immunoSEQ multiplex PCR; TCRdb's version includes in-frame clones alone and lacks a portion of them. The data show 250,000 to 300,000 clones, 90% to 95% seen once. The sample was PBMCs or T cells enriched from blood (not recorded which). The receptors shown here come from a human donor in a cohort exposed to, infected with or recovered from COVID-19 (not recorded which). The donor label of this sample is uncertain. Each CDR3 is given with its conserved first and last residue. The order of the fields is V gene, D gene, clone size, J gene, CDR3 protein, CDR3 DNA. D genes are given only for firm matches. Part of the rows lack a size; the others show once, few, many or a class for expanded clones.

>TRBV12-3/TRBV12-4|TRBD1|.|TRBJ1-5
CASSLGRTRGRHF
TGTGCCAGCAGTTTAGGTAGGACAAGGGGGCGGCATTTT
>TRBV7-2|TRBD2|once|TRBJ2-2
CASSAFASGGELFF
TGTGCCAGCAGCGCCTTTGCTAGCGGCGGGGAGCTGTTTTTT
>TRBV11-2|.|.|TRBJ2-3
CASSPSADTQYF
TGTGCCAGCAGCCCCAGCGCAGATACGCAGTATTTT
>TRBV2|.|.|TRBJ2-5
CASSEALLAGRSETQYF
TGTGCCAGCAGTGAAGCGCTTCTGGCGGGGCGGTCGGAGACCCAGTACTTC
>TRBV7-2|TRBD1|.|TRBJ2-7
CASSLERTGAQYF
TGTGCCAGCAGCTTAGAGAGGACAGGGGCCCAGTACTTC
>TRBV7-9|TRBD2|.|TRBJ2-3
CASSTSGGVLSKQYF
TGTGCCAGCAGCACTAGCGGGGGGGTACTTTCGAAGCAGTATTTT
>TRBV21-1|.|.|TRBJ1-1
CASGGGRLAPANTEAFF
TGTGCCAGCGGCGGGGGGCGGCTCGCCCCGGCGAACACTGAAGCTTTCTTT
>TRBV5-1|.|.|TRBJ2-5
CASSWDMLGTQYF
TGCGCCAGCAGCTGGGACATGTTGGGGACCCAGTACTTC
>TRBV7-2|TRBD2|.|TRBJ2-1
CASSLGLAGLRNEQFF
TGTGCCAGCAGCTTGGGGCTAGCGGGGCTTCGCAATGAGCAGTTCTTC
>TRBV5-1|TRBD2|.|TRBJ2-1
CASSLGGLAGYNEQFF
TGCGCCAGCAGCTTGGGGGGACTAGCGGGGTACAATGAGCAGTTCTTC
>TRBV12-5|.|.|TRBJ1-2
CASGLALPGQINYGYTF
TGTGCTAGTGGTTTGGCCCTTCCCGGACAGATCAACTATGGCTACACCTTC
>TRBV30|.|.|TRBJ2-2
CARGPANTGELFF
TGTGCTCGAGGGCCCGCGAACACCGGGGAGCTGTTTTTT
>TRBV7-2|.|.|TRBJ2-1
CASSFSPAMGNEQFF
TGTGCCAGCAGCTTTAGCCCAGCGATGGGTAATGAGCAGTTCTTC
>TRBV7-9|.|.|TRBJ1-1
CASSLIAGHTEAFF
TGTGCCAGCAGCTTAATAGCAGGGCACACTGAAGCTTTCTTT
>TRBV7-8|TRBD2|.|TRBJ2-1
CASSLKGASGVFMGNEQFF
TGTGCCAGCAGCTTAAAGGGGGCTAGCGGGGTATTTATGGGAAATGAGCAGTTCTTC
>TRBV7-9|TRBD2|.|TRBJ2-3
CASSFERGRLHTQYF
TGTGCCAGCAGCTTCGAGCGGGGCCGCTTACATACGCAGTATTTT
>TRBV5-1|TRBD2|.|TRBJ2-3
CASSLAERGGTDTQYF
TGCGCCAGCAGCTTGGCCGAACGGGGGGGCACAGATACGCAGTATTTT
>TRBV7-9|TRBD1|.|TRBJ1-5
CASSRTGADQPQHF
TGTGCCAGCAGCCGAACAGGGGCGGACCAGCCCCAGCATTTT
>TRBV7-3|TRBD1|.|TRBJ1-2
CASSLDRGDGYTF
TGTGCCAGCAGCTTAGACAGGGGCGATGGCTACACCTTC
>TRBV9|.|.|TRBJ1-3
CASSPFESRGNTIYF
TGTGCCAGCAGCCCCTTTGAAAGCCGTGGAAACACCATATATTTT
>TRBV6-1|TRBD1|.|TRBJ1-2
CASREDRGDGYGYTF
TGTGCCAGCAGGGAAGACAGGGGGGATGGCTATGGCTACACCTTC
>TRBV14|.|.|TRBJ2-7
CASSQQYPAGDEQYF
TGTGCCAGCAGCCAACAATACCCCGCGGGTGACGAGCAGTACTTC
>TRBV6-2/TRBV6-3|TRBD1|.|TRBJ2-7
CASSLTGGPSNEQYF
TGTGCCAGCAGTTTAACAGGGGGCCCTTCTAACGAGCAGTACTTC
>TRBV4-3|TRBD2|.|TRBJ2-2
CASSQDPSGGASGGELFF
TGCGCCAGCAGCCAAGACCCTAGCGGGGGGGCCTCAGGCGGGGAGCTGTTTTTT
>TRBV7-8|.|.|TRBJ2-7
CASSLVQGSSYEQYF
TGTGCCAGCAGCTTAGTTCAGGGGAGCTCCTACGAGCAGTACTTC
>TRBV11-2|.|.|TRBJ2-5
CASSAPGAETQYF
TGTGCCAGCAGCGCCCCCGGAGCAGAGACCCAGTACTTC
>TRBV5-4|.|.|TRBJ2-5
CASSLDRQETQYF
TGTGCCAGCAGCTTGGACAGGCAAGAGACCCAGTACTTC
>TRBV12-3/TRBV12-4|TRBD1|.|TRBJ2-7
CASSLGQDYEQYF
TGTGCCAGCAGTTTGGGACAGGACTACGAGCAGTACTTC
>TRBV5-6|TRBD1|.|TRBJ1-5
CASSRGQGAGNQPQHF
TGTGCCAGCAGCAGGGGACAGGGGGCTGGCAATCAGCCCCAGCATTTT
>TRBV27|.|once|TRBJ2-3
CASSLWGLADTQYF
TGTGCCAGCAGTTTATGGGGCCTGGCAGATACGCAGTATTTT
>TRBV21-1|.|.|TRBJ1-5
CASSRVSNQPQHF
TGTGCCAGCAGCCGAGTTTCCAATCAGCCCCAGCATTTT
>TRBV2|.|once|TRBJ1-1
CASDRPLSWELLNTEAFF
TGTGCCAGCGACCGCCCCCTCTCTTGGGAGCTATTGAACACTGAAGCTTTCTTT
>TRBV10-3|.|.|TRBJ2-3
CAISGFDRSSTDTQYF
TGTGCCATCAGTGGATTTGACAGGTCTAGCACAGATACGCAGTATTTT
>TRBV7-9|.|.|TRBJ2-7
CASSLRTIGNTYF
TGTGCCAGCAGCTTACGGACCATCGGGAATACGTACTTC
>TRBV5-1|.|.|TRBJ1-4
CASSLEPGQLNEKLFF
TGCGCCAGCAGCTTGGAGCCAGGACAGCTTAATGAAAAACTGTTTTTT
>TRBV5-4|TRBD2|.|TRBJ2-7
CASSRLAKPGEQYF
TGTGCCAGCAGCCGACTAGCAAAGCCGGGGGAGCAGTACTTC
>TRBV2|.|.|TRBJ2-2
CASREDRPGELFF
TGTGCCAGCAGGGAGGACCGACCCGGGGAGCTGTTTTTT
>TRBV6-5|.|once|TRBJ1-5
CASSSMGAGRNQPQHF
TGTGCCAGCAGTTCAATGGGGGCTGGTCGCAATCAGCCCCAGCATTTT
>TRBV11-3|.|once|TRBJ1-1
CASSLDQDTEAFF
TGTGCCAGCAGCTTAGATCAGGACACTGAAGCTTTCTTT
>TRBV3-1/TRBV3-2|.|.|TRBJ1-1
CASSLSVMNTEAFF
TGTGCCAGCAGCCTATCAGTTATGAACACTGAAGCTTTCTTT
>TRBV24-1|.|.|TRBJ2-3
CATSDRESDTQYF
TGTGCCACCAGTGACCGAGAGTCAGATACGCAGTATTTT
>TRBV4-1|TRBD1|.|TRBJ2-7
CASSHSFPGQGTYEQYF
TGCGCCAGCAGCCACTCATTCCCGGGACAGGGAACCTACGAGCAGTACTTC
>TRBV19|TRBD1|.|TRBJ1-1
CASRDRGQWNTEAFF
TGTGCCAGTAGGGACAGGGGGCAGTGGAACACTGAAGCTTTCTTT
>TRBV19|.|.|TRBJ1-6
CASSQGSGEHSPLHF
TGTGCCAGTAGCCAGGGATCGGGGGAACATTCACCCCTCCACTTT
>TRBV19|.|.|TRBJ2-3
CASSKAGTGPSTDTQYF
TGTGCCAGTAGTAAGGCCGGAACAGGGCCGAGCACAGATACGCAGTATTTT
>TRBV9|.|.|TRBJ2-3
CASSVLTDTQYF
TGTGCCAGCAGCGTACTCACAGATACGCAGTATTTT
>TRBV9|.|few|TRBJ1-2
CASSGGNYGYTF
TGTGCCAGCAGCGGCGGGAACTATGGCTACACCTTC
>TRBV28|.|few|TRBJ1-2
CASSPLSSRGYTF
TGTGCCAGCAGCCCCCTGAGTTCTCGCGGCTACACCTTC
>TRBV7-3|.|.|TRBJ1-2
CASSFGQFYGYTF
TGTGCCAGCAGCTTTGGACAATTCTATGGCTACACCTTC
>TRBV6-5|.|.|TRBJ2-2
CASRTPGQNTGELFF
TGTGCCAGCAGGACCCCGGGACAGAACACCGGGGAGCTGTTTTTT